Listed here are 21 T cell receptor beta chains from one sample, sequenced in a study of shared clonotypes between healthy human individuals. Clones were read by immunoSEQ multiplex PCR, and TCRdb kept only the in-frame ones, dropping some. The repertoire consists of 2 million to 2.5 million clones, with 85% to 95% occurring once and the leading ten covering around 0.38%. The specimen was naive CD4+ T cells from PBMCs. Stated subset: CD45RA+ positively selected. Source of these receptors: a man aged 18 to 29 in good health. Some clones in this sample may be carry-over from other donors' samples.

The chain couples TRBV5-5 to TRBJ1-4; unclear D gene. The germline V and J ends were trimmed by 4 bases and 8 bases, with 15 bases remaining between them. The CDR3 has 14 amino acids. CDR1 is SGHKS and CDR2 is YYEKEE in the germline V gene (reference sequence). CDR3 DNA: TGTGCCAGCAGCCCCAAAGGGTTAGGAGAAAAACTGTTTTTT. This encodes CASSPKGLGEKLFF.

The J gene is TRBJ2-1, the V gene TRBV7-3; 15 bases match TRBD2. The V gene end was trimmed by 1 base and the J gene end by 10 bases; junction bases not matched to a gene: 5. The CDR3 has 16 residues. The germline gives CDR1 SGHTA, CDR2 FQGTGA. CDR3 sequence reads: CASSLMGTSGRTEQFF. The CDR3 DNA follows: TGTGCCAGCAGCTTAATGGGGACTAGCGGGAGGACCGAGCAGTTCTTC.

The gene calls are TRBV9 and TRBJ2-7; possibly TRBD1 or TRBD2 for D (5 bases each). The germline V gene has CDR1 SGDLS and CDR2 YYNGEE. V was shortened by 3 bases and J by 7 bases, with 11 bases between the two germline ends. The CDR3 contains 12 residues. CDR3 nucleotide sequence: TGTGCCAGCAGCGCCGGGACGGGGGAGCAGTACTTC. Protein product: CASSAGTGEQYF.

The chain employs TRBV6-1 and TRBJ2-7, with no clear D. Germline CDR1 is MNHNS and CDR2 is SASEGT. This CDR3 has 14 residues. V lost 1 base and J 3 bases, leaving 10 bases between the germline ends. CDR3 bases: TGTGCCAGCAGTGAAGGCCCGGATCACTACGAGCAGTACTTC. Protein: CASSEGPDHYEQYF.

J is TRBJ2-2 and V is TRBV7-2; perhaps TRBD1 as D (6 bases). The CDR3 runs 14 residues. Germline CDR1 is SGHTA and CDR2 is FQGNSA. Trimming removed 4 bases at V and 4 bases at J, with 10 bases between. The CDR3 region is CASSSGARTGELFF. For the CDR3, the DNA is TGTGCCAGCAGCTCAGGGGCGCGCACCGGGGAGCTGTTTTTT.

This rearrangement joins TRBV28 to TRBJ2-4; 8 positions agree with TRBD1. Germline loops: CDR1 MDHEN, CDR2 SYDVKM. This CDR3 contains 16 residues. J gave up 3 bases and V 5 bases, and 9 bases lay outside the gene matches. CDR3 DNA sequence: TGTGCCAGCAGTAGACAGGGGCGAACAAGCAAAAACATTCAGTACTTC. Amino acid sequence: CASSRQGRTSKNIQYF.

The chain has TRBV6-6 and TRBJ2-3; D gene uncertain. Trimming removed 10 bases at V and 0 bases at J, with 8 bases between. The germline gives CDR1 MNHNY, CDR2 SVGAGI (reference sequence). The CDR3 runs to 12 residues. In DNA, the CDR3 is TGTGCCACCAAACACAGCACAGATACGCAGTATTTT. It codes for CATKHSTDTQYF.

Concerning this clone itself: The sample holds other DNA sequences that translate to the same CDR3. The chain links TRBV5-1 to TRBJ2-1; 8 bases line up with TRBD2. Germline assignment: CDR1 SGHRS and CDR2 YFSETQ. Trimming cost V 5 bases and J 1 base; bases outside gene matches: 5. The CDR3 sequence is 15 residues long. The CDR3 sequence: CASSQLAGSYNEQFF. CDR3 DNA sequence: TGCGCCAGCAGTCAGCTAGCGGGTTCCTACAATGAGCAGTTCTTC.

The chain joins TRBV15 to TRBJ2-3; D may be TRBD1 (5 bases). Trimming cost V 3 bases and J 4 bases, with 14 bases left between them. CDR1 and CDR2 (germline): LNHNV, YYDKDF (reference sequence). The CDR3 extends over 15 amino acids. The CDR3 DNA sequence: TGTGCCACCAGCAGGGAACAGGATTATTCAGATACGCAGTATTTT. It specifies CATSREQDYSDTQYF.

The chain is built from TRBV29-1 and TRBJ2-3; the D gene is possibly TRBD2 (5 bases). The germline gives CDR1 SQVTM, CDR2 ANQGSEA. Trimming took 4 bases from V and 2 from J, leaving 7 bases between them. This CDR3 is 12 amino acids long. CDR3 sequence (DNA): TGCAGCGTTGGAGGGCCCACAGATACGCAGTATTTT. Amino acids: CSVGGPTDTQYF.

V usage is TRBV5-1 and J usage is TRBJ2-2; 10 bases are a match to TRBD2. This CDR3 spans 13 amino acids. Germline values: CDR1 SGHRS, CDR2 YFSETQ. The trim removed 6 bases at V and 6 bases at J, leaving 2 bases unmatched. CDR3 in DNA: TGCGCCAGCACTAGCGGGAGTTCCGGGGAGCTGTTTTTT. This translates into CASTSGSSGELFF.

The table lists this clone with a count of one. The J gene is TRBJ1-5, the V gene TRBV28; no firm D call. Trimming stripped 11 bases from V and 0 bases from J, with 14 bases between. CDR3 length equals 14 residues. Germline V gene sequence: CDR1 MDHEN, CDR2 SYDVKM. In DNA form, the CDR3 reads TGTGCCGCCAAACCGGGGAATAGCAATCAGCCCCAGCATTTT. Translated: CAAKPGNSNQPQHF.

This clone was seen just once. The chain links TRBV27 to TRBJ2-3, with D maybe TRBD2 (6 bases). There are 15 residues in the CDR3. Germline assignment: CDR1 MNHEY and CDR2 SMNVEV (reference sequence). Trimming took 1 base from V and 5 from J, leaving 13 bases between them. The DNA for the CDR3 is TGTGCCAGCAGTTTATTGTCTGCGGGAAGAGATACGCAGTATTTT. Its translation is CASSLLSAGRDTQYF.

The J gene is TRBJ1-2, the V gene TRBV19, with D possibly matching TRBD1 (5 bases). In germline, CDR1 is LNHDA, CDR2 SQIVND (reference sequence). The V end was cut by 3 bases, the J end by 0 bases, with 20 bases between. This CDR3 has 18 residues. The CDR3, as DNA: TGTGCCAGTAGTATTGGGGCAGAATCTCTCCTATCTAACTATGGCTACACCTTC. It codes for CASSIGAESLLSNYGYTF.

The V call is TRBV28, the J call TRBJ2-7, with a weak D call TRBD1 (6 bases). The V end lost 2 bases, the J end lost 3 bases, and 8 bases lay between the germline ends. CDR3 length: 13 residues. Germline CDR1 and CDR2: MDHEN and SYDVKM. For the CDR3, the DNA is TGTGCCAGCAGTTTAGGGGGCCACTACGAGCAGTACTTC. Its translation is CASSLGGHYEQYF.

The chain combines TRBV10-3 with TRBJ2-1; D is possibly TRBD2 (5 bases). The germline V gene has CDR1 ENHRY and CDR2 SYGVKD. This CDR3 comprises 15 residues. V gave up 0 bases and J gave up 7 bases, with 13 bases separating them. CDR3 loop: CAISESGGVGNEQFF. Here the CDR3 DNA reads TGTGCCATCAGTGAGTCAGGAGGTGTCGGAAATGAGCAGTTCTTC.

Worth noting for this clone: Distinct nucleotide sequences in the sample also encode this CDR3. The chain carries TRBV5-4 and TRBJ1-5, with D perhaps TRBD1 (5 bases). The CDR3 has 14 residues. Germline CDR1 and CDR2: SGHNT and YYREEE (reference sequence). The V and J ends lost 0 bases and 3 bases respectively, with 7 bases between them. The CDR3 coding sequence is TGTGCCAGCAGCTTGGGGGGACCCAATCAGCCCCAGCATTTT. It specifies CASSLGGPNQPQHF.

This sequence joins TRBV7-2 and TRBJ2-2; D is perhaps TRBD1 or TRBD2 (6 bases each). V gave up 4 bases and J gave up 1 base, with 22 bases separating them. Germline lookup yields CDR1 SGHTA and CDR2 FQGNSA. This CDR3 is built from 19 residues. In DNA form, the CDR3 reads TGTGCCAGCAGCTGGACTATAAATGCAGGGGTGGGGAACACCGGGGAGCTGTTTTTT. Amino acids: CASSWTINAGVGNTGELFF. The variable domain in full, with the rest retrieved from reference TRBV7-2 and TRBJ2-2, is GAGVSQSPSNKVTEKGKDVELRCDPISGHTALYWYRQSLGQGLEFLIYFQGNSAPDKSGLPSDRFSAERTGGSVSTLTIQRTQQEDSAVYLCASSWTINAGVGNTGELFFGEGSRLTVL.

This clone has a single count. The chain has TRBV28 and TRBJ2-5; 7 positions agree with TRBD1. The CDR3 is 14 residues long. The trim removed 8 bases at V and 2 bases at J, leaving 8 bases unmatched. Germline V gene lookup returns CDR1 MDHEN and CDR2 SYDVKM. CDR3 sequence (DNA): TGTGCCAGCGGAGAACAGGGGTATCAAGAGACCCAGTACTTC. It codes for CASGEQGYQETQYF. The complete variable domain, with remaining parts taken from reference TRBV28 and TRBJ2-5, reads DVKVTQSSRYLVKRTGEKVFLECVQDMDHENMFWYRQDPGLGLRLIYFSYDVKMKEKGDIPEGYSVSREKKERFSLILESASTNQTSMYLCASGEQGYQETQYFGPGTRLLVL.

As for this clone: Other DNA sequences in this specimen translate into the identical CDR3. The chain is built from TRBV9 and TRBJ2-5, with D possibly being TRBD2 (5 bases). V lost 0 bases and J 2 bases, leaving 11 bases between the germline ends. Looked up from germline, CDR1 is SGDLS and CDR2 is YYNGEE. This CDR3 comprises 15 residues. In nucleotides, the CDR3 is TGTGCCAGCAGCGTAGTAGCCGGAGGACAAGAGACCCAGTACTTC. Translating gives CASSVVAGGQETQYF.

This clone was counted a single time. The CDR3 DNA is TGCGCCAGCTCGGCGGTCGGGGTTCCAGGGGAGCTGTTTTTT. This translates into CASSAVGVPGELFF. The chain links TRBV5-1 to TRBJ2-2; D is possibly TRBD2 (5 bases). Germline V gene lookup returns CDR1 SGHRS and CDR2 YFSETQ. The CDR3 has 14 amino acids. The V end was cut by 7 bases, the J end by 8 bases, with 18 bases between.